Each of the 26 T cell receptor beta chains below was sequenced from the same sample in a study of T-cell reconstitution after alpha-beta-depleted transplantation in children. Construction of the TCRbeta library involved unique molecular identifiers. TCRdb re-analysed the PCR reads in MiXCR, keeping a single row per CDR3 protein. This table has about 980,000 distinct CDR3 sequences, about 29% appearing once. The sample was PBMCs, mostly from graft donor cells, taken 360 days after TCRalphabeta/CD19-depleted stem cell transplant. Receptors were obtained from a boy younger than two who had a stem cell transplant for SCID, so the T cells may come from the graft donor.

V usage is TRBV10-3 and J usage is TRBJ1-5; D is possibly TRBD1 (5 bases). The CDR3 sequence is 14 residues long. Deletions cut 6 bases from V and 1 base from J, with 10 bases between. Per the germline V gene, CDR1 is ENHRY and CDR2 is SYGVKD. The CDR3 is CAISRDGSNQPQHF. CDR3 nucleotide sequence: TGTGCCATCAGCCGGGACGGAAGCAATCAGCCCCAGCATTTT.

This chain connects TRBV6-2 or TRBV6-3 to TRBJ1-5; D unresolved. The length of the CDR3 is 15 residues. The germline V and J ends were trimmed by 2 bases and 2 bases, with 10 bases remaining between them. Germline V gives CDR1 MNHEY, CDR2 SVGEGT. CDR3 in DNA: TGTGCCAGCAGTTACAAGGGAACCGGCAATCAGCCCCAGCATTTT. Its translation: CASSYKGTGNQPQHF.

This chain links TRBV29-1 with TRBJ2-3; 7 nucleotides agree with TRBD2. There are 14 residues in the CDR3. V trimming: 3 bases; J trimming: 3 bases; junction bases outside the gene matches: 6. The germline V gene encodes CDR1 SQVTM and CDR2 ANQGSEA. CDR3 in DNA: TGCAGCGTTGATCCGCGCGGGGGTACAGATACGCAGTATTTT. Protein sequence: CSVDPRGGTDTQYF.

This chain joins TRBV12-3 or TRBV12-4 and TRBJ2-2; 7 nucleotides line up with TRBD2. The CDR3 contains 12 residues. V was pared by 10 bases and J by 6 bases, with 5 bases of the junction left unmatched. The CDR3 DNA sequence: TGTGCCAACGGGGCGGGGGCCGGGGAGCTGTTTTTT. Amino acids: CANGAGAGELFF.

The chain is built from TRBV6-1 and TRBJ2-3; D is perhaps TRBD2 (6 bases). V lost 6 bases and J lost 5, with 18 bases in between. The CDR3 has 15 residues. CDR1 is MNHNS and CDR2 is SASEGT in the germline V gene. CDR3 sequence reads: CASSLRRAVVDTQYF. The CDR3 nucleotides are TGTGCCAGCAGCCTGAGGAGGGCTGTGGTAGATACGCAGTATTTT.

This clonotype was counted only a few times. The V gene is TRBV5-1, the J gene TRBJ2-1; D is uncertain. The CDR3 extends over 15 amino acids. V shed 1 base and J shed 4 bases, with 12 bases lying between them. Germline CDR1 reads SGHRS; CDR2 reads YFSETQ. This CDR3 is CASSLSDMGYNEQFF. Here the CDR3 DNA reads TGCGCCAGCAGCTTGTCCGACATGGGATACAATGAGCAGTTCTTC. Filled out from reference TRBV5-1 and TRBJ2-1, the complete variable domain reads KAGVTQTPRYLIKTRGQQVTLSCSPISGHRSVSWYQQTPGQGLQFLFEYFSETQRNKGNFPGRFSGRQFSNSRSEMNVSTLELGDSALYLCASSLSDMGYNEQFFGPGTRLTVL.

This clonotype turned up a few times. The CDR3 loop reads CASTRPMGTEAFF. The CDR3 nucleotides read TGTGCCAGCACCCGACCAATGGGCACTGAAGCTTTCTTT. The chain has TRBV6-2 or TRBV6-3 and TRBJ1-1; D is unclear. V lost 7 bases and J lost 4, with 13 bases in between. This CDR3 region has 13 residues. Per the germline V gene, CDR1 is MNHEY and CDR2 is SVGEGT.

This clonotype was counted between two and nine times. This chain uses TRBV29-1 with TRBJ2-2, with unresolved D. V dropped 7 bases and J dropped 6 bases, with 6 bases sitting between them. Per the germline V gene, CDR1 is SQVTM and CDR2 is ANQGSEA. There are 10 residues in the CDR3. The chain's CDR3 is CSALAGELFF. CDR3 bases: TGCAGCGCCCTAGCCGGGGAGCTGTTTTTT.

This clonotype was seen many times. The chain combines TRBV12-3 or TRBV12-4 with TRBJ2-7; D is perhaps TRBD1 (7 bases). This CDR3 spans 12 amino acids. Trimming took off 10 bases at V and 2 bases at J, with 12 bases between the two ends. CDR3 nucleotide sequence: TGTGCCACCAGGGGGGATACCTACGAGCAGTACTTC. Protein: CATRGDTYEQYF.

This clonotype has more than one count but fewer than ten. This chain uses TRBV4-1 with TRBJ1-2; TRBD1 matches 9 bases. The V segment lost 0 bases and the J segment 2 bases; nucleotides outside the gene matches: 7. The CDR3 consists of 17 residues. From germline, CDR1 is MGHRA and CDR2 YSYEKL. Here the CDR3 DNA reads TGCGCCAGCAGCCAAGATGCGTGGGACAGGGACAACTATGGCTACACCTTC. Protein: CASSQDAWDRDNYGYTF.

The chain uses TRBV2 and TRBJ1-4; D ambiguous. V gave up 3 bases and J gave up 8 bases, with 7 bases separating them. This CDR3 spans 12 amino acids. Germline CDR1 SNHLY, CDR2 FYNNEI. The CDR3 reads CASSDTGEKLFF. The CDR3 bases are TGTGCCAGCAGTGATACGGGGGAAAAACTGTTTTTT. Together with reference TRBV2 and TRBJ1-4, the CDR3 gives the full variable domain: EPEVTQTPSHQVTQMGQEVILRCVPISNHLYFYWYRQILGQKVEFLVSFYNNEISEKSEIFDDQFSVERPDGSNFTLKIRSTKLEDSAMYFCASSDTGEKLFFGSGTQLSVL.

There are a few counts of this clonotype. The chain recombines TRBV29-1 with TRBJ2-2; no firm D call. Germline-derived CDR1 and CDR2 are SQVTM and ANQGSEA. The CDR3 loop spans 15 amino acids. V was pared by 6 bases and J by 0 bases, with 14 bases between. The CDR3 DNA reads as TGCAGCGTCGGCGGTATTACCGCGAACACCGGGGAGCTGTTTTTT. Residues: CSVGGITANTGELFF.

This clonotype was seen only a few times. In nucleotides, the CDR3 is TGTGCCAGCAGCTTAGCGCTCTTTTCACCTAACAATCAGCCCCAGCATTTT. This sequence encodes CASSLALFSPNNQPQHF. This rearrangement joins TRBV7-8 to TRBJ1-5; D remains unclear. Germline V lookup: CDR1 SGHVS, CDR2 FQNEAQ. Trimming took off 0 bases at V and 3 bases at J, with 15 bases between the two ends. This CDR3 spans 17 amino acids.

This sequence joins TRBV12-3 or TRBV12-4 and TRBJ1-6; possible D gene TRBD1, 5 bases. V was clipped by 6 bases and J by 2 bases, with 11 bases between them. The CDR3 runs 15 residues. The CDR3: CASRPTGAYNSPLHF. The CDR3 coding sequence is TGTGCCAGCAGGCCCACGGGGGCCTATAATTCACCCCTCCACTTT.

The chain joins TRBV20-1 to TRBJ1-2, with D hard to call. The CDR3 has 15 residues. V was clipped by 0 bases and J by 7 bases, with 18 bases between them. Germline V gene sequence: CDR1 DFQATT, CDR2 SNEGSKA (reference sequence). The CDR3 sequence: CSARDLGPRRGGYTF. The DNA of the CDR3 is TGCAGTGCTAGAGATCTCGGTCCCAGAAGAGGTGGCTACACCTTC.

The V and J genes are TRBV4-3 and TRBJ2-7; tentatively, D is TRBD1 or TRBD2 (5 bases each). Per the germline V gene, CDR1 is LGHNA and CDR2 is YSLEER. The CDR3 is 15 amino acids. Trimming cost V 3 bases and J 3 bases, with 15 bases left between them. CDR3 region: CASSQLGTYGYEQYF. The DNA for the CDR3 is TGCGCCAGCAGCCAGTTAGGGACGTACGGCTACGAGCAGTACTTC.

This chain joins TRBV15 and TRBJ1-5; 7 bases line up with TRBD1. The CDR3 extends over 16 amino acids. Germline assignment: CDR1 LNHNV and CDR2 YYDKDF (reference sequence). Losses at the gene ends were 5 bases for V and 3 bases for J; bases not matched to a gene: 10. The CDR3 reads CATSDPTGYPNQPQHF. CDR3 DNA sequence: TGTGCCACCAGCGACCCGACAGGGTATCCCAATCAGCCCCAGCATTTT. Variable domain in full (rest from reference TRBV15 and TRBJ1-5): DAMVIQNPRYQVTQFGKPVTLSCSQTLNHNVMYWYQQKSSQAPKLLFHYYDKDFNNEADTPDNFQSRRPNTSFCFLDIRSPGLGDTAMYLCATSDPTGYPNQPQHFGDGTRLSIL.

The table lists this clonotype with a few counts. The V gene is TRBV20-1, the J gene TRBJ2-1, with 7 bases fitting TRBD2. J lost 6 bases, V lost 4 bases, and 6 bases had no gene match. The CDR3 spans 13 residues. The germline V gene has CDR1 DFQATT and CDR2 SNEGSKA (reference sequence). CDR3 sequence: CSATPGGSNEQFF. The CDR3 DNA reads TGCAGTGCTACCCCGGGGGGATCCAATGAGCAGTTCTTC.

J is TRBJ1-4 and V is TRBV28, with D uncertain. V shed 6 bases and J shed 8 bases, with 19 bases lying between them. The CDR3 runs 15 residues. The germline V gene has CDR1 MDHEN and CDR2 SYDVKM. The CDR3 nucleotides read TGTGCCAGCAGCCCCCTCCTAACCCGAAAAGAAAAACTGTTTTTT. It encodes CASSPLLTRKEKLFF.

This clonotype turned up a few times. The chain uses TRBV15 and TRBJ2-3, with D unresolved. The CDR3 extends over 15 amino acids. CDR1 and CDR2 (germline): LNHNV, YYDKDF (reference sequence). Trimming took off 0 bases at V and 3 bases at J, with 10 bases between the two ends. The CDR3, as DNA: TGTGCCACCAGCAGAGACAGGCCGACTACAGATACGCAGTATTTT. Protein product: CATSRDRPTTDTQYF.

This clonotype was observed a few times. V gene TRBV27 combines with J gene TRBJ2-3, with D unresolved. CDR3 size: 15 residues. In germline, CDR1 is MNHEY, CDR2 SMNVEV (reference sequence). The germline V and J ends were trimmed by 4 bases and 2 bases, with 13 bases remaining between them. The CDR3 region is CASSSLFWLTDTQYF. CDR3 coding DNA: TGTGCCAGCAGTTCGTTATTTTGGCTCACAGATACGCAGTATTTT.

This clonotype was recorded a few times. The rearrangement links TRBV20-1 to TRBJ2-1; 12 bases agree with TRBD2. CDR1 is DFQATT and CDR2 is SNEGSKA in the germline V gene (reference sequence). The CDR3 is made up of 15 amino acids. Trimming took 5 bases from V and 1 from J; bases not matched to a gene: 3. In nucleotides, the CDR3 is TGCAGTGCTCTAGCGGGGGGGCCTTCCTACAATGAGCAGTTCTTC. It is translated as CSALAGGPSYNEQFF.

This clonotype has just a few counts. The chain combines TRBV5-1 with TRBJ2-7; perhaps TRBD1 as D (6 bases). Per the germline V gene, CDR1 is SGHRS and CDR2 is YFSETQ. V lost 1 base and J 9 bases, leaving 23 bases between the germline ends. This CDR3 contains 16 residues. CDR3: CASSLSVSGAPASQYF. The CDR3 bases are TGCGCCAGCAGCTTGTCGGTTTCAGGGGCCCCCGCCTCGCAGTACTTC.

This clonotype has only a few counts. The rearrangement links TRBV7-2 to TRBJ1-1; a possible D gene is TRBD1 (6 bases). The CDR3 consists of 14 residues. Trimming took off 7 bases at V and 0 bases at J, with 12 bases between the two ends. Germline CDR1 is SGHTA and CDR2 is FQGNSA. Here the CDR3 DNA reads TGTGCCAGCATCCCGGACAGACTGAACACTGAAGCTTTCTTT. It encodes CASIPDRLNTEAFF.

The CDR3 DNA reads TGTGCCACCTCCAGGGGGCCAGATACGCAGTATTTT. It codes for CATSRGPDTQYF. The rearrangement joins TRBV24-1 to TRBJ2-3; 8 bases line up with TRBD1. With V trimmed by 9 bases and J by 4 bases, 2 bases remained unmatched. The CDR3 has 12 residues. Germline V CDR1 and CDR2: KGHDR, SFDVKD.

This clonotype was counted at least ten times. The chain combines TRBV2 with TRBJ2-5; 9 bases agree with TRBD1. Germline trimming cut 5 bases from V and 4 bases from J; bases unmatched to any gene: 5. This CDR3 has 14 residues. Germline CDR1 reads SNHLY; CDR2 reads FYNNEI. The CDR3 sequence is CASSRTGGPETQYF. As DNA, the CDR3 is TGTGCCAGCAGTAGAACAGGGGGCCCAGAGACCCAGTACTTC.